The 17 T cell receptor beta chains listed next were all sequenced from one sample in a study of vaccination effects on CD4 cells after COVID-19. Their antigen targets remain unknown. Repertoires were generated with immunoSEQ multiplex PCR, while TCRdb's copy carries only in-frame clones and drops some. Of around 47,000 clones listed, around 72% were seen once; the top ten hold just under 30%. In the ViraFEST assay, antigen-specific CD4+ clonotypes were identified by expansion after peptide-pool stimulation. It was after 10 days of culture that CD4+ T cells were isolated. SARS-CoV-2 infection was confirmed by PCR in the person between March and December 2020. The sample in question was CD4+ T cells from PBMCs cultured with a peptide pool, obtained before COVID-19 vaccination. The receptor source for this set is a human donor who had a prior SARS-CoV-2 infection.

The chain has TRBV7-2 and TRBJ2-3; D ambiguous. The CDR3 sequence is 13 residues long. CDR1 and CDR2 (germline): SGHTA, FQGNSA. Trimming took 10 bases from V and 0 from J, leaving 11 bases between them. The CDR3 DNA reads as TGTGCCACCGAAGCACAAAGCACAGATACGCAGTATTTT. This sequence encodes CATEAQSTDTQYF.

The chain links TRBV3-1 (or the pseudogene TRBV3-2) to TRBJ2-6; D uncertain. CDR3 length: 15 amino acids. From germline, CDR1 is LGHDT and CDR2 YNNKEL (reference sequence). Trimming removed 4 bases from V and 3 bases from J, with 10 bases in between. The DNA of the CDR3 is TGTGCCAGCAGCCCACCACCTCGTGGGGCCAACGTCCTGACTTTC. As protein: CASSPPPRGANVLTF.

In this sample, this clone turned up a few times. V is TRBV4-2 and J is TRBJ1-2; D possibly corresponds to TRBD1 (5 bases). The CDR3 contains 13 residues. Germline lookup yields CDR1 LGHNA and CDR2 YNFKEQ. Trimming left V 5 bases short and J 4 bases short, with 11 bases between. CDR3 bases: TGTGCCAGCAGCGAAGCTACAGGCTATGGCTACACCTTC. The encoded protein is CASSEATGYGYTF.

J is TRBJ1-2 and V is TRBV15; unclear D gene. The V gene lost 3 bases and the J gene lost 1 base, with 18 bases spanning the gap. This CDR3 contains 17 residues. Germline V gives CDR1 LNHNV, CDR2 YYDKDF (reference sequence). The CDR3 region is CATSSTKKVVNNYGYTF. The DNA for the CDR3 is TGTGCCACCAGCAGCACCAAAAAAGTGGTGAATAACTATGGCTACACCTTC.

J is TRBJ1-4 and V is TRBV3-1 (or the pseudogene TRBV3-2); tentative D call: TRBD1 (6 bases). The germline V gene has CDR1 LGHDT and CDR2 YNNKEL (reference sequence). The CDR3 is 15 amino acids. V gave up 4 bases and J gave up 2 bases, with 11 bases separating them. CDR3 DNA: TGTGCCAGCAGCCTAAGAGGGGGGACTAATGAAAAACTGTTTTTT. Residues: CASSLRGGTNEKLFF.

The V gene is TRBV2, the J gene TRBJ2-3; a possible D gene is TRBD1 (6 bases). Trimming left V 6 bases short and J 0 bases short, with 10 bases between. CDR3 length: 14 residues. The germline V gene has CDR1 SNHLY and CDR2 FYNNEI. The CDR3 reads CASRLDRSTDTQYF. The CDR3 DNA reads TGTGCCAGCAGACTCGACAGGAGCACAGATACGCAGTATTTT.

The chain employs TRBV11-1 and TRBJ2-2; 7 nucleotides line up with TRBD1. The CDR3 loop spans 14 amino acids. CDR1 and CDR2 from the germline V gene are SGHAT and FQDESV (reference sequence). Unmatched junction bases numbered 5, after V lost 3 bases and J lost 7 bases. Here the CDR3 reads CASSLTGYGGELFF. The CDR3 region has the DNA TGTGCCAGCAGCTTGACAGGGTATGGCGGGGAGCTGTTTTTT.

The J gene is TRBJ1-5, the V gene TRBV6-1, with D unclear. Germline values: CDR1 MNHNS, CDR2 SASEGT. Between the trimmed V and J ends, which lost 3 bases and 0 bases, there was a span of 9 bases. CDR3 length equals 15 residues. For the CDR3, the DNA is TGTGCCAGCAGTGATATAACCTATAGCAATCAGCCCCAGCATTTT. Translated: CASSDITYSNQPQHF.

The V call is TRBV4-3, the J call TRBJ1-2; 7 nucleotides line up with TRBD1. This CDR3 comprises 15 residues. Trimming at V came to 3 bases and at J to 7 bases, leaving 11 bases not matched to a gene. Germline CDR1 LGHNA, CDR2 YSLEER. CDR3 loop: CASSHPDRINGGYTF. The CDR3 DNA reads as TGCGCCAGCAGCCACCCGGACAGGATTAACGGTGGCTACACCTTC.

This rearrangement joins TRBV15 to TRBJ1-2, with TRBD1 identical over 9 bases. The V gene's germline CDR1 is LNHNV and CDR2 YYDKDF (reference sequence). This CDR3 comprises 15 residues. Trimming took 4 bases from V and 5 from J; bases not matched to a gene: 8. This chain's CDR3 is CATSTGQGVSYGYTF. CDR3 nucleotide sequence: TGTGCCACCAGCACGGGACAGGGTGTTAGTTATGGCTACACCTTC.

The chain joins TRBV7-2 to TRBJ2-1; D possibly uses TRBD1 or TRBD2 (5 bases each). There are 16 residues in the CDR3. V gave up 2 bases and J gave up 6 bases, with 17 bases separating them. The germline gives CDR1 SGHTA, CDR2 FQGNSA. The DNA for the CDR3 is TGTGCCAGCAGCTTATCTAGTGTGGGGGTTGGCAATGAGCAGTTCTTC. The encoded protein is CASSLSSVGVGNEQFF.

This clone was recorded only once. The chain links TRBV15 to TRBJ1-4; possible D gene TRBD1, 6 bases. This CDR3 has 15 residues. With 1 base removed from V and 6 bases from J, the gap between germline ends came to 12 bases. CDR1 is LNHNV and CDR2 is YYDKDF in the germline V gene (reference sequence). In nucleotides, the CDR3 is TGTGCCACCAGCAGAGTGGGGAGGACAGATGAAAAACTGTTTTTT. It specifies CATSRVGRTDEKLFF.

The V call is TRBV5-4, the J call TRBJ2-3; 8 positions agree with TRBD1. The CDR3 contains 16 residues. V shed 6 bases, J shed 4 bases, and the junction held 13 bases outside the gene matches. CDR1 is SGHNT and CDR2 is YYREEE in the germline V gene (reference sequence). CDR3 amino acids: CASNPGGQGVSDTQYF. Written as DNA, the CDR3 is TGTGCCAGCAACCCAGGAGGACAGGGAGTTTCAGATACGCAGTATTTT. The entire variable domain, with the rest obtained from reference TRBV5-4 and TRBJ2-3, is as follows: ETGVTQSPTHLIKTRGQQVTLRCSSQSGHNTVSWYQQALGQGPQFIFQYYREEENGRGNFPPRFSGLQFPNYSSELNVNALELDDSALYLCASNPGGQGVSDTQYFGPGTRLTVL.

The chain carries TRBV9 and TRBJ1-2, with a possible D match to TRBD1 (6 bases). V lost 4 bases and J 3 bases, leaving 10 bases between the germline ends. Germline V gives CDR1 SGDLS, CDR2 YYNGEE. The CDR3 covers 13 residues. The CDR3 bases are TGTGCCAGCAGCCCCCGACAGGACTATGGCTACACCTTC. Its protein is CASSPRQDYGYTF.

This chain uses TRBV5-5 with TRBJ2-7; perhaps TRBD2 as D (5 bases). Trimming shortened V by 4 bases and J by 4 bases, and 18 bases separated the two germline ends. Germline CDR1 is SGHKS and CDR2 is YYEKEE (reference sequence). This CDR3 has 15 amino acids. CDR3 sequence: CASSRPPGLAYEQYF. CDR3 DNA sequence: TGTGCCAGCAGCCGACCACCAGGACTGGCATACGAGCAGTACTTC.

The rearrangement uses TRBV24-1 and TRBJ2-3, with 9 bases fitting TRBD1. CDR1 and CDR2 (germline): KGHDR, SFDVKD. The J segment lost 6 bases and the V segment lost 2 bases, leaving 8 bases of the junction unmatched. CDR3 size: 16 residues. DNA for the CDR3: TGTGCCACCAGTGATTACCGGGACAGGGAAAGGGATACGCAGTATTTT. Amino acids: CATSDYRDRERDTQYF.

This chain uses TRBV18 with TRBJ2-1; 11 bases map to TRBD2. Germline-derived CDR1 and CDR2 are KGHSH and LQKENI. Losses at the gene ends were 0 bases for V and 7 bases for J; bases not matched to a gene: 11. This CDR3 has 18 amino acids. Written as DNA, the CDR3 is TGTGCCAGCTCACCACCCCCCGACCTGACTAGCGGGGAGAATGAGCAGTTCTTC. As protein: CASSPPPDLTSGENEQFF.